This record looks at one T cell receptor (beta chain) sequence and its context. Its antigen is currently unknown. In nominal health when sampled, donors likely had unrecorded immune exposures nonetheless. Primers: 60 Vbeta forward and 13 Jbeta reverse. Measured with immunoSEQ multiplex PCR; TCRdb has only the in-frame clones, and not every one. The table shows fewer than 150,000 clones, with roughly 74% occurring only once. The sample originates from a study of cytomegalovirus exposure and HLA in healthy donors. Across the study: Most donors, 81% of roughly 400 genotyped, fell in the Caucasian-associated ancestry cluster.

Regarding the study as a whole: In an earlier analysis, about 87% or about 30%: the productive usage of most TCR beta V segments.

The source material was PBMCs. The clonotype was recovered from a woman in her thirties or forties in good health and CMV-seropositive.

CDR3: CASSSRTENEQYF. The CDR3 nucleotides are TGTGCCAGCAGCTCGAGGACAGAAAACGAGCAGTACTTC. This sequence joins TRBV7-2 and TRBJ2-7, with D possibly being TRBD1 (6 bases). V was shortened by 4 bases and J by 5 bases, with 12 bases between the two germline ends. The CDR3 totals 13 residues. Germline V gene data show CDR1 as SGHTA and CDR2 as FQGNSA.